This T cell receptor (beta chain) was identified during a study of T cells in tuberculosis. For the study at large: Sequenced TCRs come from CD1B-GMM tetramer-binding T cells. IGRA-negative adolescents, IGRA-positive adolescents with latent tuberculosis and adults with active tuberculosis formed this South African cohort.

Assay used: immunoSEQ multiplex PCR; TCRdb lists only in-frame clones, some missing. The sample holds about 35,000 clones, 92% seen once. A note on this clone: Its antigen is still unknown.

General study points: Smaller distances to GMM-specific TCRs suggested their expansion in active tuberculosis.

V was cut by 0 bases and J by 1 base, with 6 bases left in between. The CDR3 covers 14 residues. The germline gives CDR1 SGHAT, CDR2 FQNNGV. Indicated time point: new active TB diagnosis, blood taken before or within 7 days of starting treatment. Each donor contributed about 100,000 T cells on average, unsorted. This TCR was recovered from an adult with tuberculosis. Some clones in this sample may be carry-over from other donors' samples. This chain uses TRBV11-2 with TRBJ2-5; D remains unclear. Sample: PBMCs, taken at tuberculosis diagnosis. This chain's CDR3 is CASSLEYSQETQYF. The CDR3 region has the DNA TGTGCCAGCAGCTTAGAGTACTCCCAAGAGACCCAGTACTTC.